Below, 4 T cell receptor beta chains from the same sample are listed, as sequenced in a study of CD8 T cells in Susac syndrome. Random hexamers primed reverse transcription of 0.5 to 1 ug RNA. Via MiXCR, TCRdb re-called the immunoSEQ multiplex PCR reads, giving one row per CDR3 protein. The data show roughly 190,000 distinct CDR3 sequences, approximately 94% seen once. What was sequenced was CD4+ T cells from PBMCs. These receptor sequences come from a human donor with Susac syndrome.

This clonotype was seen once. J is TRBJ1-2 and V is TRBV9; 8 nucleotides agree with TRBD1. V dropped 0 bases and J dropped 8; count of bases not matched to a gene: 6. Germline values: CDR1 SGDLS, CDR2 YYNGEE. The CDR3 extends over 14 amino acids. The CDR3 here is CASSVGQGWGGYTF. Here the CDR3 DNA reads TGTGCCAGCAGCGTAGGACAGGGGTGGGGAGGCTACACCTTC.

The chain recombines TRBV7-2 with TRBJ2-1; no definite D call. Germline values: CDR1 SGHTA, CDR2 FQGNSA. This CDR3 has 14 amino acids. V lost 5 bases and J 10 bases, leaving 18 bases between the germline ends. CDR3 coding DNA: TGTGCCAGCAGCCGCCCGCCGTTCGGGTCAGAGCAGTTCTTC. Its translation is CASSRPPFGSEQFF.

This clonotype was recorded once. V is TRBV4-3 and J is TRBJ1-3; D gene ambiguous. This CDR3 comprises 15 residues. Germline V CDR1 and CDR2: LGHNA, YSLEER. V shed 0 bases and J shed 1 base, with 7 bases lying between them. The CDR3: CASSQDPTSGNTIYF. The CDR3 DNA follows: TGCGCCAGCAGCCAAGATCCTACGTCTGGAAACACCATATATTTT.

The chain carries TRBV9 and TRBJ2-1; TRBD2 is a possible D gene (6 bases). Trimming stripped 0 bases from V and 0 bases from J, with 13 bases between. The CDR3 is made up of 17 amino acids. CDR1 is SGDLS and CDR2 is YYNGEE in the germline V gene. CDR3 sequence reads: CASSVVSGWSSYNEQFF. The CDR3 nucleotides are TGTGCCAGCAGCGTAGTCAGCGGGTGGAGCTCCTACAATGAGCAGTTCTTC.